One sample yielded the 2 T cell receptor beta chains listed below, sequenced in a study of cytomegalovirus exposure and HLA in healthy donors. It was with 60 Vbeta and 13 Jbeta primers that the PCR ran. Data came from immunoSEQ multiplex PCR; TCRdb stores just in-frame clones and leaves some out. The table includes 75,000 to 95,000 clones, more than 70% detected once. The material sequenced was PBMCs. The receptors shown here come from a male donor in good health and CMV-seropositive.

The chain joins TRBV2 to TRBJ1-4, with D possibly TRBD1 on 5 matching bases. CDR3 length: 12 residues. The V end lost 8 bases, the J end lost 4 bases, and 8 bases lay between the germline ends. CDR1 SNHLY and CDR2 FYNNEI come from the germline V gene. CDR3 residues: CASQGYNEKLFF. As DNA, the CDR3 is TGTGCCAGCCAGGGATATAATGAAAAACTGTTTTTT.

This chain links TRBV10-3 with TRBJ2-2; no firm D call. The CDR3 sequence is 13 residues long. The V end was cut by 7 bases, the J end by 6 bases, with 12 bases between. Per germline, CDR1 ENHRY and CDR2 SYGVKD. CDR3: CAITSPGPGELFF. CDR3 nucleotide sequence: TGTGCCATCACTAGTCCGGGTCCCGGGGAGCTGTTTTTT.